Below, 29 T cell receptor beta chains from the same sample are listed, as sequenced in a study of metastatic and nonmetastatic thyroid tumors. Thyroid surgery had not been preceded by any treatment in any patient. TCRdb re-called the PCR reads via MiXCR. The sample holds about 22,000 clones; roughly 15% are singletons and the top ten take 14%. The sample comprised tumor tissue. These receptors were obtained from a female donor with papillary thyroid cancer or a benign thyroid nodule (not recorded which). Some clones in this sample may be carry-over from other donors' samples.

V usage is TRBV28 and J usage is TRBJ2-3; 10 nucleotides match TRBD1. V lost 4 bases to trimming and J lost 3 bases; unmatched junction nucleotides: 10. The germline V gene encodes CDR1 MDHEN and CDR2 SYDVKM. The CDR3 totals 17 residues. The CDR3 bases are TGTGCCAGCAGTTCCTCTGTCCCGGGACAGGGGACAGATACGCAGTATTTT. Translating it yields CASSSSVPGQGTDTQYF.

In this sample, this clone turned up a few times. The chain joins TRBV6-1 to TRBJ1-6; D not resolved. The CDR3 length is 14 residues. CDR1 is MNHNS and CDR2 is SASEGT in the germline V gene. Trimming cost V 9 bases and J 10 bases, with 19 bases left between them. The CDR3 DNA is TGTGCCAGTTACAATGCGGGGAGAGAGTCACCCCTCCACTTT. Translating it yields CASYNAGRESPLHF.

This clone has ten or more counts. The V call is TRBV6-1, the J call TRBJ1-4; D is ambiguous. The CDR3 covers 15 residues. Germline CDR1 reads MNHNS; CDR2 reads SASEGT. Deletions cut 10 bases from V and 0 bases from J, with 15 bases between. This chain's CDR3 is CAIRAGFATNEKLFF. DNA for the CDR3: TGTGCCATTAGGGCCGGTTTTGCAACTAATGAAAAACTGTTTTTT.

This chain links TRBV24-1 with TRBJ2-7; D gene ambiguous. The CDR3 totals 14 residues. V was shortened by 3 bases and J by 7 bases, with 15 bases between the two germline ends. The germline gives CDR1 KGHDR, CDR2 SFDVKD. This CDR3 reads CATSDRTAFQEQYV. Written as DNA, the CDR3 is TGTGCCACCAGTGATAGGACGGCCTTTCAGGAGCAGTACGTC.

V usage is TRBV7-2 and J usage is TRBJ2-7; TRBD2 matches 8 bases. The V and J ends lost 6 bases and 3 bases, in that order; junction bases with no gene match: 10. CDR1 and CDR2 from the germline V gene are SGHTA and FQGNSA. This CDR3 comprises 15 residues. CDR3 residues: CASRRSGRSSYEQYF. The CDR3 coding sequence is TGTGCCAGCAGACGAAGCGGGAGATCCAGCTACGAGCAGTACTTC.

V gene TRBV12-3 or TRBV12-4 combines with J gene TRBJ1-2; no firm D call. V gave up 3 bases and J gave up 3 bases, with 5 bases separating them. This CDR3 spans 12 amino acids. The CDR3 region is CASSFDHYGYTF. CDR3 nucleotides: TGTGCCAGCAGTTTCGATCACTATGGCTACACCTTC.

This clone was recorded a few times. At one end, the junction sequence differs from germline, possibly due to a read error. The rearrangement uses TRBV25-1 and TRBJ2-2; TRBD2 is a possible D gene (5 bases). The CDR3 has 14 residues. Germline assignment: CDR1 MGHDK and CDR2 SYGVNS. CDR3 amino acids: CASSGVVYTWELVF. The CDR3, as DNA: TGTGCCAGCAGTGGCGTTGTATACACCTGGGAGCTGGTTTTT.

This clone occurred many times. The gene calls are TRBV5-1 and TRBJ1-4, with 7 bases lining up with TRBD1. CDR3 size: 13 residues. The germline CDR1 and CDR2 sequences are SGHRS and YFSETQ. V shed 4 bases, J shed 8 bases, and the junction held 5 bases outside the gene matches. This CDR3 is CASSRQGGEKLFF. CDR3 nucleotides: TGCGCCAGCAGCCGACAGGGAGGGGAAAAACTGTTTTTT.

This clone appeared many times. The chain combines TRBV24-1 with TRBJ1-4, with D unresolved. This CDR3 region has 15 residues. Germline V lookup: CDR1 KGHDR, CDR2 SFDVKD. V was pared by 3 bases and J by 0 bases, with 7 bases between. The CDR3 sequence is CATSDRDATNEKLFF. DNA for the CDR3: TGTGCCACCAGTGATAGGGATGCAACTAATGAAAAACTGTTTTTT.

This clone occurred a few times. The chain recombines TRBV27 with TRBJ2-1; 8 bases fit TRBD2. The CDR3 sequence is 15 residues long. V was clipped by 6 bases and J by 4 bases; unmatched bases: 8. CDR1 is MNHEY and CDR2 is SMNVEV in the germline V gene (reference sequence). CDR3 sequence (DNA): TGTGCCAGCAGGGACGGAACTAGCGGATACAATGAGCAGTTCTTC. Amino acids: CASRDGTSGYNEQFF.

The table lists this clone with many counts. This chain connects TRBV27 to TRBJ1-4; TRBD1 aligns across 11 bases. Germline CDR1 reads MNHEY; CDR2 reads SMNVEV (reference sequence). The CDR3 is 16 amino acids. V dropped 5 bases and J dropped 7; count of bases not matched to a gene: 9. CDR3 region: CASSPYTGTGGEKLFF. In DNA, the CDR3 is TGTGCCAGCAGTCCATACACCGGGACAGGGGGTGAAAAACTGTTTTTT. The entire variable domain, with the rest obtained from reference TRBV27 and TRBJ1-4, is as follows: EAQVTQNPRYLITVTGKKLTVTCSQNMNHEYMSWYRQDPGLGLRQIYYSMNVEVTDKGDVPEGYKVSRKEKRNFPLILESPSPNQTSLYFCASSPYTGTGGEKLFFGSGTQLSVL.

This clone came up many times. The chain carries TRBV3-1 and TRBJ2-5, with D perhaps TRBD1 (5 bases). The V end lost 2 bases, the J end lost 5 bases, and 15 bases lay between the germline ends. CDR3 length equals 15 residues. Germline CDR1 LGHDT, CDR2 YNNKEL (reference sequence). The CDR3 sequence: CASSQPRQYPETQYF. The DNA for the CDR3 is TGTGCCAGCAGCCAACCCCGACAGTATCCGGAGACCCAGTACTTC.

This clone is medium-sized within its sample. The gene calls are TRBV5-1 and TRBJ2-6, with no clear D. This CDR3 region has 16 residues. CDR1 and CDR2 from the germline V gene are SGHRS and YFSETQ. Trimming stripped 0 bases from V and 2 bases from J, with 9 bases between. The chain's CDR3 is CASSLVGSPGANVLTF. The CDR3 DNA sequence: TGCGCCAGCAGCTTGGTGGGCAGCCCTGGGGCCAACGTCCTGACTTTC. Using reference TRBV5-1 and TRBJ2-6 for the parts outside the CDR3, the full variable domain is KAGVTQTPRYLIKTRGQQVTLSCSPISGHRSVSWYQQTPGQGLQFLFEYFSETQRNKGNFPGRFSGRQFSNSRSEMNVSTLELGDSALYLCASSLVGSPGANVLTFGAGSRLTVL.

This clone was detected ten times or more. The chain employs TRBV7-2 and TRBJ2-1; D is undetermined. Trimming cost V 5 bases and J 2 bases, with 10 bases left between them. This CDR3 region has 14 residues. The germline V gene has CDR1 SGHTA and CDR2 FQGNSA. DNA for the CDR3: TGTGCCAGCAGCCTTAGTACTACCTACAATGAGCAGTTCTTC. It specifies CASSLSTTYNEQFF. Combining the CDR3 with reference TRBV7-2 and TRBJ2-1 gives the whole variable domain GAGVSQSPSNKVTEKGKDVELRCDPISGHTALYWYRQSLGQGLEFLIYFQGNSAPDKSGLPSDRFSAERTGGSVSTLTIQRTQQEDSAVYLCASSLSTTYNEQFFGPGTRLTVL.

This clone was recorded many times. The genes are TRBV3-1 and TRBJ1-3, with unresolved D. The germline V gene has CDR1 LGHDT and CDR2 YNNKEL (reference sequence). The CDR3 is made up of 15 amino acids. Trimming cost V 1 base and J 5 bases, with 12 bases left between them. CDR3 bases: TGTGCCAGCAGCCAAGGCTTTGACTTACGAAACACCATATATTTT. It translates to CASSQGFDLRNTIYF.

This clone came up many times. V gene TRBV4-1 combines with J gene TRBJ2-3; TRBD1 matches at 8 bases. This CDR3 has 14 amino acids. CDR1 is MGHRA, CDR2 YSYEKL, per germline. The ends lost 7 bases at V and 6 bases at J; junction bases unmatched: 9. The CDR3 is CASNPEQGGDTQYF. In DNA, the CDR3 is TGCGCCAGCAACCCCGAACAGGGGGGTGATACGCAGTATTTT.

Turning to this clone: An end of the junction does not agree with germline; a read error may underlie this. V and J are TRBV18 and TRBJ2-3; possibly TRBD1 or TRBD2 for D (5 bases each). The CDR3 extends over 17 amino acids. Germline values: CDR1 KGHSH, CDR2 LQKENI. In nucleotides, the CDR3 is TGTGCCAGCTTACCACCAAACAGGCTCGGGGGCACAGATACGCAGTATTTT. It codes for CASLPPNRLGGTDTQYF.

Remarks on this clone: A read error may produce the germline difference seen at one junction end. V usage is TRBV6-5 and J usage is TRBJ1-1; D is undetermined. The CDR3 covers 15 residues. Looked up from germline, CDR1 is MNHEY and CDR2 is SVGAGI. The CDR3: CTSSYSIRHHTEALF. CDR3 DNA: TGTACCAGCAGTTACTCGATAAGACACCATACTGAAGCTTTATTT.

This clone was picked up many times. The rearrangement links TRBV28 to TRBJ1-1; 7 nucleotides align to TRBD1. V lost 4 bases, J lost 2 bases, and 7 bases stayed unmatched. The germline CDR1 and CDR2 sequences are MDHEN and SYDVKM. The CDR3 is made up of 15 amino acids. The CDR3 reads CASSSPGTVNTEAFF. The CDR3 nucleotides are TGTGCCAGCAGTTCACCCGGGACAGTTAACACTGAAGCTTTCTTT.

This clone was detected only a few times. This sequence may be a read error, since a much larger clone differs from it by one base. The chain couples TRBV11-2 to TRBJ1-1, with TRBD1 matching over 7 bases. Per the germline V gene, CDR1 is SGHAT and CDR2 is FQNNGV. The CDR3 loop spans 15 amino acids. Here the CDR3 reads CAISFRGRMNTEAFF. The CDR3 bases are TGTGCCATCAGCTTCAGGGGGAGAATGAACACTGAAGCTTTCTTT.

To note about this clone: A much larger clone lies one base from this, so it may be a read error. The sample has other DNA sequences that encode this CDR3 too. V usage is TRBV20-1 and J usage is TRBJ2-7; 7 positions match TRBD2. V was clipped by 6 bases and J by 2 bases; unmatched bases: 1. Per germline, CDR1 DFQATT and CDR2 SNEGSKA (reference sequence). The CDR3 extends over 11 amino acids. DNA for the CDR3: TGCAGTGCCAGCGGGACCTACGAGCAGTACTTC. It specifies CSASGTYEQYF.

For this clone: This may be a read error, as it is one base from a much larger clone. Other DNA variants within this sample encode the same CDR3. The V and J genes are TRBV14 and TRBJ2-7; D is undetermined. The CDR3 is 12 amino acids. Germline V gene data show CDR1 as SGHDN and CDR2 as FVKESK. Trimming stripped 3 bases from V and 5 bases from J, with 8 bases between. In nucleotides, the CDR3 is TGTGCCAGCAGCCAGGGTGTAAACGAGCAGTACTTC. This translates into CASSQGVNEQYF.

This clone was picked up many times. This chain connects TRBV4-1 to TRBJ2-7; 12 bases align to TRBD2. V lost 1 base to trimming and J lost 2 bases; unmatched junction nucleotides: 6. This CDR3 is built from 17 residues. Germline CDR1 MGHRA, CDR2 YSYEKL. CDR3 coding DNA: TGCGCCAGCAGCCAAGGTTGGACTAGCGGGACGACCTACGAGCAGTACTTC. Translating it yields CASSQGWTSGTTYEQYF.

This chain links TRBV6-1 with TRBJ2-3; 12 bases map to TRBD2. V gave up 6 bases and J gave up 3 bases; unmatched junction bases: 4. CDR3 length: 15 amino acids. The germline CDR1 and CDR2 sequences are MNHNS and SASEGT. CDR3 in DNA: TGTGCCAGCAGGCTAGCGGGAGGGATGACAGATACGCAGTATTTT. It yields the protein CASRLAGGMTDTQYF.

This clone was seen many times. The rearrangement links TRBV29-1 to TRBJ2-7, with 11 positions matching TRBD2. Trimming at V came to 3 bases and at J to 7 bases, leaving 8 bases not matched to a gene. CDR3 size: 14 residues. From germline, CDR1 is SQVTM and CDR2 ANQGSEA. The CDR3 sequence is CSVETSGNFGEQYF. CDR3 bases: TGCAGCGTTGAGACTAGCGGGAACTTCGGGGAGCAGTACTTC.

By share of the sample, this clone is large. CDR3 nucleotides: TGCAGTGCTAGCGTCCCAGGGGTAATTAGCAATCAGCCCCAGCATTTT. Translating gives CSASVPGVISNQPQHF. The V gene is TRBV20-1, the J gene TRBJ1-5, with D possibly matching TRBD1 (6 bases). CDR1 and CDR2 (germline): DFQATT, SNEGSKA (reference sequence). Trimming took off 3 bases at V and 0 bases at J, with 15 bases between the two ends. The length of the CDR3 is 16 residues.

This clone appeared a few times. Compared with germline, one end of the junction differs, possibly owing to a read error. CDR3 amino acids: CTSSRTGGSNYGYTF. The CDR3 nucleotides read TGTACCAGCAGTCGTACAGGGGGGTCAAACTATGGCTACACCTTC. The rearrangement joins TRBV2 to TRBJ1-2, with 8 bases aligning to TRBD1. This CDR3 spans 15 amino acids. Looked up from germline, CDR1 is SNHLY and CDR2 is FYNNEI.

This clone was recorded many times. This chain connects TRBV6-4 to TRBJ1-2; TRBD1 aligns across 7 bases. Unmatched junction bases numbered 10, after V lost 9 bases and J lost 6 bases. The CDR3 spans 13 residues. Germline V gene sequence: CDR1 MRHNA, CDR2 SNTAGT. CDR3 in DNA: TGTGCCAGAGAGGGGACAGCTATAAATGGCTACACCTTC. Its protein is CAREGTAINGYTF.

This clone was counted at least ten times. The chain couples TRBV12-3 or TRBV12-4 to TRBJ2-1, with 12 bases fitting TRBD2. Trimming took 7 bases from V and 8 from J; bases not matched to a gene: 12. CDR3 size: 16 residues. Here the CDR3 reads CASTEMTSGGTDEQFF. The CDR3 DNA reads as TGTGCCAGCACCGAAATGACTAGCGGGGGTACAGATGAGCAGTTCTTC.